These 19 T cell receptor beta chains share one sample of origin, sequenced in a study of blood T cell repertoires in COVID-19 (TCRdb year 2020). Libraries came from the immunoSEQ multiplex PCR assay. In TCRdb, the immuneACCESS table is reduced to in-frame sequences with V and J assigned. These tables do not hold every clone; where another copy was compared, an unresolved V gene accounts for under half, and the others remain unexplained. The sample yields over 150,000 clones; about 88% were counted once. The ten largest make up roughly a sixth of the sample. Sequenced sample: peripheral blood. These receptors came from a man aged 50-60 years with COVID-19, enrolled during active disease.

This clone has only a few counts. This chain uses TRBV6-1 with TRBJ1-6; TRBD1 aligns across 7 bases. The V and J ends lost 2 bases and 5 bases, in that order; junction bases with no gene match: 6. The germline V gene has CDR1 MNHNS and CDR2 SASEGT. CDR3 length: 16 residues. CDR3 protein: CASSETPGTDNSPLHF. CDR3 bases: TGTGCCAGCAGTGAAACACCCGGGACAGATAATTCACCCCTCCACTTT.

Only a few counts were recorded for this clone. The J gene is TRBJ2-1, the V gene TRBV24-1, with D maybe TRBD1 (6 bases). The length of the CDR3 is 15 residues. V lost 6 bases and J lost 2, with 13 bases in between. The germline gives CDR1 KGHDR, CDR2 SFDVKD. The DNA of the CDR3 is TGTGCCACCAGTAGAAGCCGGGACACCTACAATGAGCAGTTCTTC. Amino acid sequence: CATSRSRDTYNEQFF.

The chain links TRBV6-1 to TRBJ1-4, with 9 nucleotides matching TRBD1. This CDR3 comprises 18 residues. The germline V gene encodes CDR1 MNHNS and CDR2 SASEGT. V lost 2 bases to trimming and J lost 6 bases; unmatched junction nucleotides: 13. The CDR3 loop is CASSEYPRGTGRYEKLFF. The CDR3 nucleotides are TGTGCCAGCAGTGAATATCCCAGGGGGACAGGGCGTTATGAAAAACTGTTTTTT.

J is TRBJ2-7 and V is TRBV9; 11 positions agree with TRBD1. The CDR3 length is 15 residues. V trimming: 0 bases; J trimming: 5 bases; junction bases outside the gene matches: 4. Germline CDR1 SGDLS, CDR2 YYNGEE. CDR3 region: CASSVEDRGRNEQYF. The CDR3 bases are TGTGCCAGCAGCGTAGAGGACAGGGGGCGGAACGAGCAGTACTTC. The variable domain in full, with the rest retrieved from reference TRBV9 and TRBJ2-7, is DSGVTQTPKHLITATGQRVTLRCSPRSGDLSVYWYQQSLDQGLQFLIQYYNGEERAKGNILERFSAQQFPDLHSELNLSSLELGDSALYFCASSVEDRGRNEQYFGPGTRLTVT.

This clone showed up just once. V and J are TRBV6-5 and TRBJ2-1; 10 bases agree with TRBD2. The germline gives CDR1 MNHEY, CDR2 SVGAGI. Losses at the gene ends were 5 bases for V and 5 bases for J; bases not matched to a gene: 6. The CDR3 is 15 residues long. CDR3 residues: CASSILAGLDNEQFF. As DNA, the CDR3 is TGTGCCAGCAGTATACTAGCGGGACTAGACAATGAGCAGTTCTTC.

This chain joins TRBV7-6 and TRBJ2-1; 14 bases are shared with TRBD2. V lost 3 bases and J lost 8; bases outside the gene matches: 21. From germline, CDR1 is SGHVS and CDR2 FNYEAQ. The CDR3 runs 21 residues. The CDR3 spells CASSFPKPGLAGDGIGDEQFF. The CDR3 DNA reads as TGTGCCAGCAGCTTTCCTAAACCGGGACTAGCGGGAGATGGGATCGGGGATGAGCAGTTCTTC.

The chain carries TRBV24-1 and TRBJ2-5; D uncertain. Trimming took 2 bases from V and 5 from J, leaving 8 bases between them. Germline V lookup: CDR1 KGHDR, CDR2 SFDVKD. This CDR3 has 13 amino acids. The CDR3 protein is CATSDSVGETQYF. CDR3 DNA: TGTGCCACCAGTGATTCGGTCGGGGAGACCCAGTACTTC.

The DNA of the CDR3 is TGTGCCAGCTCAAACAGGGATGGAGAGCAGTACTTC. The encoded protein is CASSNRDGEQYF. The chain employs TRBV18 and TRBJ2-7; tentatively, D is TRBD1 (6 bases). CDR3 length equals 12 residues. Trimming removed 5 bases at V and 7 bases at J, with 12 bases between. Per germline, CDR1 KGHSH and CDR2 LQKENI.

The gene calls are TRBV11-2 and TRBJ2-1; 7 nucleotides line up with TRBD2. After removal of 3 bases from V and 4 bases from J, the junction contained 6 bases not matched to a gene. Germline V gene sequence: CDR1 SGHAT, CDR2 FQNNGV. CDR3 size: 15 residues. The CDR3 DNA reads as TGTGCCAGCAGCTTTGATTGGGGAGGGTACAATGAGCAGTTCTTC. It codes for CASSFDWGGYNEQFF.

This clone appeared a single time. This chain links TRBV6-6 with TRBJ2-5; the D is unclear. Germline V gene sequence: CDR1 MNHNY, CDR2 SVGAGI (reference sequence). Trimming pared 0 bases from V and 5 bases from J, leaving 13 bases between. This CDR3 spans 15 amino acids. The CDR3 coding sequence is TGTGCCAGCAGTTACTCGAATCTGGGCCGTGAGACCCAGTACTTC. Its translation: CASSYSNLGRETQYF.

V usage is TRBV11-2 and J usage is TRBJ1-1; D may be TRBD1 (6 bases). The germline V and J ends were trimmed by 5 bases and 4 bases, with 14 bases remaining between them. The CDR3 is made up of 14 amino acids. Per the germline V gene, CDR1 is SGHAT and CDR2 is FQNNGV. CDR3 loop: CASSPWEGGTEAFF. DNA for the CDR3: TGTGCCAGCAGCCCCTGGGAGGGGGGCACTGAAGCTTTCTTT.

The chain employs TRBV5-6 and TRBJ2-2; TRBD1 is a possible D gene (6 bases). The CDR3 sequence is 16 residues long. Trimming removed 1 base at V and 1 base at J, with 11 bases between. Germline CDR1 and CDR2: SGHDT and YYEEEE. CDR3 in DNA: TGTGCCAGCAGCTTGTACTCGACAGGGAACACCGGGGAGCTGTTTTTT. It is translated as CASSLYSTGNTGELFF. The full variable domain, rest sourced from reference TRBV5-6 and TRBJ2-2, is DAGVTQSPTHLIKTRGQQVTLRCSPKSGHDTVSWYQQALGQGPQFIFQYYEEEERQRGNFPDRFSGHQFPNYSSELNVNALLLGDSALYLCASSLYSTGNTGELFFGEGSRLTVL.

The chain joins TRBV5-6 to TRBJ2-4; 10 bases agree with TRBD2. This CDR3 has 15 amino acids. Per the germline V gene, CDR1 is SGHDT and CDR2 is YYEEEE. V lost 2 bases and J lost 3; bases outside the gene matches: 2. The CDR3 DNA reads TGTGCCAGCAGCTTCCTAGCGGGGGACAAAAACATTCAGTACTTC. Translation gives CASSFLAGDKNIQYF.

As for this clone: Within the sample, other DNA sequences also encode this same CDR3. This rearrangement joins TRBV30 to TRBJ1-5, with D perhaps matching TRBD1 (6 bases). This CDR3 has 14 residues. Germline V gene sequence: CDR1 GTSNPN, CDR2 SVGIG (reference sequence). V gave up 0 bases and J gave up 1 base, with 7 bases separating them. The CDR3 protein is CAWSVGGSNQPQHF. In nucleotides, the CDR3 is TGTGCCTGGAGTGTAGGGGGAAGCAATCAGCCCCAGCATTTT. Filled out from reference TRBV30 and TRBJ1-5, the complete variable domain reads SQTIHQWPATLVQPVGSPLSLECTVEGTSNPNLYWYRQAAGRGLQLLFYSVGIGQISSEVPQNLSASRPQDRQFILSSKKLLLSDSGFYLCAWSVGGSNQPQHFGDGTRLSIL.

The CDR3 DNA sequence: TGTGCCAGCAGTCCCCAATACAGGGGGCGAAGCTACGAGCAGTACTTC. Translation gives CASSPQYRGRSYEQYF. This chain uses TRBV27 with TRBJ2-7; 9 bases fit TRBD1. The CDR3 sequence is 16 residues long. The V segment lost 5 bases and the J segment 3 bases; nucleotides outside the gene matches: 11. CDR1 MNHEY and CDR2 SMNVEV come from the germline V gene (reference sequence).

The chain is built from TRBV19 and TRBJ2-1; 9 bases match TRBD1. V lost 6 bases and J lost 5; bases outside the gene matches: 8. This CDR3 contains 15 residues. The germline V gene encodes CDR1 LNHDA and CDR2 SQIVND (reference sequence). The CDR3 sequence is CASRPRDRVHNEQFF. The CDR3 DNA is TGTGCCAGTAGACCCCGGGACAGGGTCCACAATGAGCAGTTCTTC.

This chain joins TRBV27 and TRBJ1-6, with D perhaps TRBD1 (6 bases). Germline V CDR1 and CDR2: MNHEY, SMNVEV (reference sequence). V lost 6 bases and J lost 5, with 20 bases in between. The CDR3 is made up of 17 amino acids. CDR3 DNA: TGTGCCAGCAGCCACAGACAGGCGGCCCTGAATAATTCACCCCTCCACTTT. Its translation is CASSHRQAALNNSPLHF.

DNA for the CDR3: TGTGCCAGCAGTGAAGGGGGAGTGGGCACAGATACGCAGTATTTT. Translated, it gives CASSEGGVGTDTQYF. The chain links TRBV6-1 to TRBJ2-3; D may be TRBD2 (5 bases). Germline lookup yields CDR1 MNHNS and CDR2 SASEGT. The ends were cut back, 1 base at V and 1 base at J, with 9 bases in the middle. There are 15 residues in the CDR3.

A single count supports this clone. This chain connects TRBV28 to TRBJ1-1; 12 bases fit TRBD1. The V gene end was trimmed by 5 bases and the J gene end by 3 bases; junction bases not matched to a gene: 7. Per the germline V gene, CDR1 is MDHEN and CDR2 is SYDVKM. This CDR3 is 16 amino acids long. CDR3 DNA: TGTGCCAGCAGTCCACCCGGGACAGGGGGCTACACTGAAGCTTTCTTT. The encoded protein is CASSPPGTGGYTEAFF.